This entry describes one T cell receptor beta chain. Its recognized antigen is unknown. No per-base quality is available; no much larger clone lies one base away. The Qiagen DNeasy kit was used to extract genomic DNA both from unsorted PBMCs and from the negatively selected CD4+ and CD8+ fractions. TCR beta CDR3 regions were amplified by immunoSEQ multiplex PCR using primers annealing to V and J segments. Amplification bias was minimized using a synthetic immune receptor repertoire, and residual bias was removed computationally after sequencing. Under the source paper's analysis protocol: Custom Python scripts were used to quantify repertoire diversity as the Shannon entropy index. Unsorted, CD4+ and CD8+ repertoires were examined separately, except in combined analyses, for which CD4+ and CD8+ sequences were merged in silico. Clonal expansion was defined as at least a 2-fold frequency increase after treatment relative to C1D1, with a pseudocount of 0.5 for undetected baseline clones. Clones with 0 or 1 copy at C1D1 were defined as singleton clones, while clones with 2 or more copies were defined as non-singleton clones. Clones expanded in unsorted samples were assigned a CD4+, CD8+ or unknown annotation through matching of protein sequences in sorted samples from the same patient. Wilcoxon tests were applied to paired samples to test diversity changes from C1D1 to C4D1. What TCRdb holds here is the immuneACCESS table cut down to in-frame rearrangements. Part of the clones is not present; checked against another copy, under half of the missing clones reflect an unresolved V gene, and the others are unexplained. V and J calls and clone size are as listed in that table; D and trimming were resolved from the DNA. The sample data list 29,000 or so clones, and around 70% of these were observed just once. 13% to 15% of the sample rests with the top ten.

The sample's time point label, decoded: cycle 2 day 1 (C2D1) of nivolumab. All trial patients had relapsed after autologous stem cell transplantation, with cohorts A, B and C differing in prior brentuximab vedotin exposure. A total of around 60 patients with relapsed/refractory classical Hodgkin lymphoma made up the trial cohort, and each patient's best overall response was complete response, partial response or progressive disease. Trial patients were treated with single-agent nivolumab in the multi-cohort phase II CheckMate 205 trial. An independent review committee assessed best overall response using the 2007 International Working Group response criteria. Trial PBMCs were obtained immediately prior to nivolumab initiation (C1D1) and on therapy at cycle 2 day 1 and cycle 4 day 1. After peripheral blood was drawn into 8 mL Vacutainer Cell Preparation Tubes, PBMCs were isolated by centrifugation and then cryopreserved.

These data originate in a study of PD-1 blockade in classical Hodgkin lymphoma (dated by TCRdb to about 2020). Background for the entire study: Nivolumab dosing was 3 mg/kg intravenously every 2 weeks, continuing until either disease progression or unacceptable toxicity. The study used TCR beta sequencing and CyTOF to define a peripheral blood immune signature of response to PD-1 blockade in classical Hodgkin lymphoma. General study outcomes and caveats: CD4+ but not CD8+ TCR diversity rose significantly by C4D1 (p=0.0027 vs p=0.16), most apparent in complete responders (p=0.02). Lower diversity was observed in patients in whom nivolumab was started less than 1 year after ASCT, and these patients were excluded from later analyses so that confounding by immune reconstitution would be avoided. The study was limited to a single clinical trial cohort, and causes of repertoire differences, possibly disease activity or prior therapy, remained undefined. Among trial patients, those achieving complete response had baseline diversity similar to that of newly diagnosed patients, while diversity was significantly lower in partial responders and progressors. Baseline TCR diversity was reported as lower in newly diagnosed patients than in healthy donors, and lower still in relapsed/refractory patients.

Measured from the cysteine to the phenylalanine, the CDR3 is 14 residues long. Of all the DNA, just the CDR3 is kept, 42 bases in frame from base 1. The germline V gene encodes CDR1 SGHTA and CDR2 FQGNSA. V lost 4 bases and J lost 9 bases; the stretch between them is 18 bases long. The sample here was peripheral blood mononuclear cells (PBMCs), taken before the second cycle of nivolumab. This TCR came from a human donor with classical Hodgkin lymphoma. This chain is built from TRBV7-2 and TRBJ2-5; no D gene call is confident. The bases are TGTGCCAGCAGCTCGGACCTTGCCCCAGTGGCCCAGTACTTC. This gives the protein CASSSDLAPVAQYF.